A single sample is the source of the 20 T cell receptor beta chains below, sequenced in a study of low-dose radiotherapy and immunotherapy resistance in tumors. Amplification of TCRs used a constant-region primer and V-primer adapter for roughly 22 PCR cycles. TCRdb re-called the reads through MiXCR, storing one row per CDR3 protein. The sample has some 52,000 distinct CDR3 sequences; 33% are singletons. As for time point: after trial treatment. Treatment: LDRT plus nivolumab, ipilimumab, low-dose cyclophosphamide and aspirin (RACIN trial). Specimen: PBMCs, collected after low-dose radiotherapy plus immunotherapy. The receptors shown here come from a male donor with rectosigmoid adenocarcinoma.

The chain combines TRBV5-1 with TRBJ2-1, with D perhaps TRBD1 (5 bases). The germline V gene has CDR1 SGHRS and CDR2 YFSETQ. V lost 5 bases and J lost 10, with 10 bases in between. There are 11 residues in the CDR3. CDR3 sequence (DNA): TGCGCCAGCAGAACTGACAGCGAGCAGTTCTTC. Translated: CASRTDSEQFF.

The CDR3: CASREGLAGPYEQYF. Written as DNA, the CDR3 is TGTGCCAGCAGGGAGGGACTAGCGGGGCCCTACGAGCAGTACTTC. The chain couples TRBV6-5 to TRBJ2-7; 13 bases fit TRBD2. The junction had 4 bases not matched to a gene; V was cut back by 6 bases and J by 2 bases. The CDR3 loop spans 15 amino acids. Germline CDR1 is MNHEY and CDR2 is SVGAGI.

In its sample, this clonotype was seen a few times. V gene TRBV6-1 combines with J gene TRBJ1-3, with D unresolved. V dropped 4 bases and J dropped 3 bases, with 16 bases sitting between them. The CDR3 covers 16 residues. Germline assignment: CDR1 MNHNS and CDR2 SASEGT. The CDR3 loop is CASSVSTPILGNTIYF. In DNA, the CDR3 is TGTGCCAGCAGTGTCTCGACTCCGATTCTTGGAAACACCATATATTTT.

This clonotype occurred many times. The rearrangement uses TRBV10-3 and TRBJ1-3, with 11 nucleotides matching TRBD1. V was clipped by 8 bases and J by 2 bases; unmatched bases: 2. Germline-derived CDR1 and CDR2 are ENHRY and SYGVKD. The CDR3 has 14 amino acids. As DNA, the CDR3 is TGTGCCATCGGACAGGGGGCAACTGGAAACACCATATATTTT. Translation gives CAIGQGATGNTIYF.

This clonotype was seen ten or more times. The chain employs TRBV3-1 and TRBJ1-5, with 8 bases aligning to TRBD1. V gave up 5 bases and J gave up 5 bases; unmatched junction bases: 2. The germline CDR1 and CDR2 sequences are LGHDT and YNNKEL (reference sequence). This CDR3 is built from 13 residues. CDR3 protein: CASSGTGHQPQHF. For the CDR3, the DNA is TGTGCCAGCAGCGGGACAGGCCATCAGCCCCAGCATTTT.

This clonotype was counted at least ten times. This chain joins TRBV7-8 and TRBJ2-4, with 15 bases aligning to TRBD2. The germline CDR1 and CDR2 sequences are SGHVS and FQNEAQ. Trimming at V came to 5 bases and at J to 7 bases, leaving 15 bases not matched to a gene. The CDR3 length is 19 residues. CDR3 nucleotide sequence: TGTGCCAGCAGCCCTCACGGGACTAGCGGGAGGAGGACGGGTAACATTCAGTACTTC. Protein product: CASSPHGTSGRRTGNIQYF. The variable domain in full, completed from reference TRBV7-8 and TRBJ2-4, reads GAGVSQSPRYKVAKRGQDVALRCDPISGHVSLFWYQQALGQGPEFLTYFQNEAQLDKSGLPSDRFFAERPEGSVSTLKIQRTQQEDSAVYLCASSPHGTSGRRTGNIQYFGAGTRLSVL.

This clonotype was seen at least ten times. This chain uses TRBV5-6 with TRBJ2-2; D unresolved. The CDR3 contains 14 residues. With 4 bases removed from V and 0 bases from J, the gap between germline ends came to 7 bases. Germline V gene sequence: CDR1 SGHDT, CDR2 YYEEEE. The CDR3: CASSPKANTGELFF. The CDR3 bases are TGTGCCAGCAGCCCGAAAGCGAACACCGGGGAGCTGTTTTTT.

In the case of this clonotype: Because the CDR3's place on the DNA is in doubt, the DNA is left out and the CDR3 is given as listed by TCRdb. The rearrangement joins TRBV5-3 to TRBJ2-2; the D call TRBD1 from the table was never checked on the DNA. TRBV5-3 is classed as an ORF, of uncertain function. The CDR3 is 14 residues long, counting both termini. The CDR3 here is CASSIQDTGELFFF.

This clonotype was detected once. The V gene is TRBV5-1, the J gene TRBJ1-1; D is unresolved. With 3 bases removed from V and 4 bases from J, the gap between germline ends came to 25 bases. Germline loops: CDR1 SGHRS, CDR2 YFSETQ. The CDR3 loop spans 18 amino acids. CDR3 in DNA: TGCGCCAGCAGCTCGCAGCCCCCGGCAGCTGGTGTGAGCACTGAAGCTTTCTTT. This encodes CASSSQPPAAGVSTEAFF.

The chain is built from TRBV7-9 and TRBJ1-2, with D unresolved. This CDR3 is 13 amino acids long. Trimming left V 3 bases short and J 8 bases short, with 13 bases between. Germline V gene sequence: CDR1 SEHNR, CDR2 FQNEAQ (reference sequence). This CDR3 is CASSFGENGGYTF. CDR3 nucleotide sequence: TGTGCCAGCAGCTTCGGGGAGAACGGGGGCTACACCTTC.

Ten or more counts support this clonotype. At one end the junction does not follow the germline gene, possibly because of a read error. The chain joins TRBV7-2 to TRBJ2-1; TRBD2 matches at 7 bases. The CDR3 sequence is 15 residues long. Germline CDR1 and CDR2: SGHTA and FQGNSA. The CDR3 coding sequence is TGTGCCAGTAGCTTCGTCAGCGGGGCCTACAATGAGCAGTTCTTC. As protein: CASSFVSGAYNEQFF.

This clonotype was seen many times. V and J are TRBV29-1 and TRBJ1-5; D remains ambiguous. The CDR3 spans 13 residues. Per germline, CDR1 SQVTM and CDR2 ANQGSEA. Trimming stripped 5 bases from V and 0 bases from J, with 8 bases between. The CDR3 is CSVQRDSNQPQHF. In DNA, the CDR3 is TGCAGCGTTCAAAGGGATAGCAATCAGCCCCAGCATTTT.

This clonotype was found many times. This rearrangement joins TRBV6-6 to TRBJ2-3, with 11 bases aligning to TRBD2. CDR1 is MNHNY, CDR2 SVGAGI, per germline (reference sequence). This CDR3 comprises 15 residues. Trimming at V came to 4 bases and at J to 0 bases, leaving 0 bases not matched to a gene. CDR3 nucleotides: TGTGCCAGCAGTTTAGCGGGGGGGAGCACAGATACGCAGTATTTT. It yields the protein CASSLAGGSTDTQYF.

This clonotype came up many times. This sequence joins TRBV29-1 and TRBJ2-6; D remains ambiguous. The germline V and J ends were trimmed by 5 bases and 0 bases, with 8 bases remaining between them. The CDR3 has 14 amino acids. The germline V gene has CDR1 SQVTM and CDR2 ANQGSEA. CDR3 residues: CSVPKFSGANVLTF. CDR3 nucleotides: TGCAGCGTTCCTAAATTCTCTGGGGCCAACGTCCTGACTTTC.

The sample holds a few counts of this clonotype. The conserved closing phenylalanine or tryptophan is absent in this CDR3, likely reflecting a read error. CDR3 in amino acids: CASSLMSYEQYL. As DNA, the CDR3 is TGTGCCAGCAGCTTAATGAGTTACGAGCAGTACTTA. The chain recombines TRBV7-2 with TRBJ2-7, with D uncertain. Trimming stripped 2 bases from V and 4 bases from J, with 6 bases between. The germline V gene has CDR1 SGHTA and CDR2 FQGNSA. The CDR3 contains 12 residues.

In this sample, this clonotype turned up many times. The chain uses TRBV5-1 and TRBJ2-7; D is perhaps TRBD1 (5 bases). The V gene lost 0 bases and the J gene lost 5 bases, with 9 bases spanning the gap. This CDR3 contains 13 residues. Germline loops: CDR1 SGHRS, CDR2 YFSETQ. CDR3 in amino acids: CASSLGGRNEQYF. The DNA for the CDR3 is TGCGCCAGCAGCTTGGGGGGCAGGAACGAGCAGTACTTC.

The V and J genes are TRBV5-1 and TRBJ2-7; 11 bases are a match to TRBD1. The V segment lost 5 bases and the J segment 7 bases; nucleotides outside the gene matches: 5. The V gene's germline CDR1 is SGHRS and CDR2 YFSETQ. This CDR3 spans 13 amino acids. DNA of the CDR3: TGCGCCAGCAGTGGACAGGGGGCGCAAGAGCAGTACTTC. It is translated as CASSGQGAQEQYF.

This clonotype was counted ten times or more. This chain joins TRBV29-1 and TRBJ2-5; D gene unclear. Trimming shortened V by 8 bases and J by 4 bases, and 14 bases separated the two germline ends. Germline V gene lookup returns CDR1 SQVTM and CDR2 ANQGSEA. This CDR3 has 12 amino acids. In DNA form, the CDR3 reads TGCAGCCTCTGGACCCATCTAGAGACCCAGTACTTC. This codes for CSLWTHLETQYF.

This clonotype was seen ten or more times. CDR3 nucleotides: TGCAGTGCTAAACTAGCGGGCTTCTCCTACGAGCAGTACTTC. This gives the protein CSAKLAGFSYEQYF. This chain connects TRBV20-1 to TRBJ2-7, with 9 bases matching TRBD2. The CDR3 is made up of 14 amino acids. Losses at the gene ends were 4 bases for V and 0 bases for J; bases not matched to a gene: 4. Germline loops: CDR1 DFQATT, CDR2 SNEGSKA (reference sequence).

CDR3 in amino acids: CAAQIREGTEAFF. DNA of the CDR3: TGTGCCGCGCAGATTCGAGAGGGCACTGAAGCTTTCTTT. V and J are TRBV19 and TRBJ1-1; D unclear. CDR3 size: 13 residues. V was shortened by 11 bases and J by 4 bases, with 17 bases between the two germline ends. From germline, CDR1 is LNHDA and CDR2 SQIVND (reference sequence).